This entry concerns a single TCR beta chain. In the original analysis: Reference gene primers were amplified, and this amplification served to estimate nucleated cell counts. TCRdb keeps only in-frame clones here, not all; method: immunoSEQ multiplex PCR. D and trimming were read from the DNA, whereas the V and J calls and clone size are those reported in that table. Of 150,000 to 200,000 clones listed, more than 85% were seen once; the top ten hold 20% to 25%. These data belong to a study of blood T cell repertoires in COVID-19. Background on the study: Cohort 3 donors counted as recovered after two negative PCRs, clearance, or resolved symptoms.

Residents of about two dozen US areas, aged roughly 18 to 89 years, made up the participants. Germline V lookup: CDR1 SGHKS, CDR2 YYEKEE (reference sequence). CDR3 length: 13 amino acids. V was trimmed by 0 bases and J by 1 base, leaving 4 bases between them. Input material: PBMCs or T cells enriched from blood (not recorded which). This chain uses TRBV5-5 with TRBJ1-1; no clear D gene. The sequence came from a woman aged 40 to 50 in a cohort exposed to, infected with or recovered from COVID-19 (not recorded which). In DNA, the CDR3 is TGTGCCAGCAGCTTGGGCAGGAACACTGAAGCTTTCTTT. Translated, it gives CASSLGRNTEAFF.